The rows below give T cell receptor beta chains drawn from one sample of a study of T cells in Graves' hyperthyroidism and ophthalmopathy. TCRdb processed the multiplex PCR reads anew with MiXCR; each CDR3 protein has one entry. Among 94,000 or so distinct CDR3 sequences listed, over 50% were seen once. The sample taken for sequencing was blood. Receptor source: a woman in her 40s with Graves' hyperthyroidism. Each CDR3 is given with its conserved first and last residue. The D gene is left open where the match is weak.

>-|TRBJ2-3|TRBV7-2
CASSSPGTGSREGLLADTQYF
>-|TRBJ2-2|TRBV28
CASSPPTSTGELFF
>TRBD2|TRBJ2-7|TRBV7-8
CASSLAYGRASYEQYF
>-|TRBJ2-5|TRBV7-9
CASSYLIDRGGRQETQYF
>-|TRBJ1-1|TRBV5-1
CASSLAGDTEAFF
>TRBD2|TRBJ2-3|TRBV4-1
CASSQREASTDTQYF
>-|TRBJ2-2|TRBV13
CASTPDGGLDGELFF
>-|TRBJ2-5|TRBV25-1
CASSERRHQETQYF
>-|TRBJ1-1|TRBV11-2
CARDPAQGRTEAFF
>-|TRBJ2-5|TRBV7-9
CASSLRLQVGETQYF
>-|TRBJ1-4|TRBV7-2
CASSLDPGSQGFF
>-|TRBJ1-1|TRBV6-1
CASSEGAYSREAFF
>TRBD1|TRBJ1-5|TRBV12-3/TRBV12-4
CASSLRTGGGHSNQPQHF
>-|TRBJ1-4|TRBV2
CASSLAAGKNEKLFF
>TRBD1|TRBJ2-7|TRBV12-3/TRBV12-4
CASSLVGGFEQYF
>-|TRBJ1-4|TRBV5-4
CASSGGGHSNEKLFF
>-|TRBJ2-7|TRBV5-8
CASSPGGAEQYF
>-|TRBJ2-2|TRBV20-1
CSAGRNANTGELFF
>-|TRBJ1-3|TRBV9
CASSVGGLGGNTIYF
>-|TRBJ2-5|TRBV2
CASRQWGAGETQYF
>-|TRBJ2-3|TRBV12-3/TRBV12-4
CASSFWGRDLDTQYF
>-|TRBJ1-4|TRBV15
CATSRDFRNYEKLFF
>-|TRBJ1-2|TRBV15
CATSPRGVYGYTF